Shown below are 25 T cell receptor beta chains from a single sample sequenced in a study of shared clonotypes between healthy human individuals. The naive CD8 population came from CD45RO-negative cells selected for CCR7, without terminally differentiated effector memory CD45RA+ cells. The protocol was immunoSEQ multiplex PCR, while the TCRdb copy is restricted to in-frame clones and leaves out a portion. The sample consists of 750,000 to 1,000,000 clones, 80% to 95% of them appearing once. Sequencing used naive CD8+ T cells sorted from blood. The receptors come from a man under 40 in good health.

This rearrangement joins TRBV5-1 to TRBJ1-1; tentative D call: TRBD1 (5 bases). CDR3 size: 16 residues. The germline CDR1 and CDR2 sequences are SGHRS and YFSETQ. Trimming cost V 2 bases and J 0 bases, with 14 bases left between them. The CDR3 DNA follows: TGCGCCAGCAGCTTCGATCGAGGGGAGGTGAACACTGAAGCTTTCTTT. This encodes CASSFDRGEVNTEAFF.

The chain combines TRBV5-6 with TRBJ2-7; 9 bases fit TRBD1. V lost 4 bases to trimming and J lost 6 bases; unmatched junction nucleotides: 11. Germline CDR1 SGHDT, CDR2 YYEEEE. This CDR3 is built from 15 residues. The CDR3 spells CASSETGTGLLEQYF. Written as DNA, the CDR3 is TGTGCCAGCAGCGAAACCGGGACAGGGCTCCTCGAGCAGTACTTC.

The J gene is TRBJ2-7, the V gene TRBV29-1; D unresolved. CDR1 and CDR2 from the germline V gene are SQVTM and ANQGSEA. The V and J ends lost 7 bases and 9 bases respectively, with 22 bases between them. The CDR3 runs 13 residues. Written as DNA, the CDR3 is TGCAGCGCCACGATTACAAACCAACCATGGCAGTACTTC. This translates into CSATITNQPWQYF.

For the CDR3, the DNA is TGTGCCAGCGTCCAGAGCTCCTACAATGAGCAGTTCTTC. This encodes CASVQSSYNEQFF. V gene TRBV11-2 combines with J gene TRBJ2-1; D is undetermined. Looked up from germline, CDR1 is SGHAT and CDR2 is FQNNGV. CDR3 size: 13 residues. Trimming left V 8 bases short and J 0 bases short, with 8 bases between.

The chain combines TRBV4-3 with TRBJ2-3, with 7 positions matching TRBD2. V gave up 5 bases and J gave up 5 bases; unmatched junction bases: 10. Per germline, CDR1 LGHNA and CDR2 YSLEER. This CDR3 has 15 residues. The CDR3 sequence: CASSYSGSKGDTQYF. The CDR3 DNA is TGCGCCAGCAGCTATAGCGGGTCGAAGGGAGATACGCAGTATTTT.

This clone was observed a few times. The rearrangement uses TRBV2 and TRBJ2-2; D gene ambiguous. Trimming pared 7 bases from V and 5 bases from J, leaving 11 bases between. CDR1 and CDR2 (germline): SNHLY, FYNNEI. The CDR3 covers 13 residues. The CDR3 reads CASIIGLTGELFF. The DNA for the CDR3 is TGTGCCAGCATAATAGGGCTAACCGGGGAGCTGTTTTTT.

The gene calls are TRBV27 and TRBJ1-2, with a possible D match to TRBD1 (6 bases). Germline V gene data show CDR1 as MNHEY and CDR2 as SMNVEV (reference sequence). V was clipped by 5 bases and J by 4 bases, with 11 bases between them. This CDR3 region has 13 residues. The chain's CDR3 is CASSPTGIYGYTF. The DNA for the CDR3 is TGTGCCAGCAGTCCGACAGGAATCTATGGCTACACCTTC.

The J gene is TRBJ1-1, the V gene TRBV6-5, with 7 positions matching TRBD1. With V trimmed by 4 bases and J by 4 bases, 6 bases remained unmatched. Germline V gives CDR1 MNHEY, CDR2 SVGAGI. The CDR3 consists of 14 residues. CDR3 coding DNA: TGTGCCAGCAGTTTTGACAGGGAGGGCACTGAAGCTTTCTTT. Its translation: CASSFDREGTEAFF.

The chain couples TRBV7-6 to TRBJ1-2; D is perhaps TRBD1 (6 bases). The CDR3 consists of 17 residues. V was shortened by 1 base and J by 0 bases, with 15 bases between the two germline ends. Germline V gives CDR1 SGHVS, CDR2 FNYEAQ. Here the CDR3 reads CASSLEGQGFTNYGYTF. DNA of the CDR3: TGTGCCAGCAGCTTAGAAGGCCAGGGGTTCACTAACTATGGCTACACCTTC.

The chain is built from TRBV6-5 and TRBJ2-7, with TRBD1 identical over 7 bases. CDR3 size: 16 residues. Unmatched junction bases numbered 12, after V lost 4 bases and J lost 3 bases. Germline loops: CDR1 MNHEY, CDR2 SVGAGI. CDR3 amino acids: CASSSLPGQPNYEQYF. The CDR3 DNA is TGTGCCAGCAGTTCCCTTCCGGGACAGCCCAACTACGAGCAGTACTTC.

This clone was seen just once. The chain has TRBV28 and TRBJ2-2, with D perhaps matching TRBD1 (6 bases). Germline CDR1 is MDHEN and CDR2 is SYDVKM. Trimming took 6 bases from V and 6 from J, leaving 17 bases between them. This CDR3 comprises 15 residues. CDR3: CASSAPLRGSGELFF. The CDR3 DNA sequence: TGTGCCAGCAGCGCTCCTCTCAGGGGTTCCGGGGAGCTGTTTTTT.

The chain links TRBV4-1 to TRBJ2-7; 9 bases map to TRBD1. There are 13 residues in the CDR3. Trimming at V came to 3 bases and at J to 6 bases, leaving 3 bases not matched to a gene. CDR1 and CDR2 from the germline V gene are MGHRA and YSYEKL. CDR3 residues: CASSHGQGLEQYF. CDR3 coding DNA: TGCGCCAGCAGCCACGGACAGGGGCTCGAGCAGTACTTC.

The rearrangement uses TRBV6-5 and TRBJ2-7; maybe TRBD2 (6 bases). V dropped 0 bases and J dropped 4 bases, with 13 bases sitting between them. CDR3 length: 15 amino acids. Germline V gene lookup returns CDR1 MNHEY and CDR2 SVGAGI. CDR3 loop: CASSYSSSGRYEQYF. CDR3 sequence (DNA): TGTGCCAGCAGTTACTCTTCCAGCGGGCGTTACGAGCAGTACTTC.

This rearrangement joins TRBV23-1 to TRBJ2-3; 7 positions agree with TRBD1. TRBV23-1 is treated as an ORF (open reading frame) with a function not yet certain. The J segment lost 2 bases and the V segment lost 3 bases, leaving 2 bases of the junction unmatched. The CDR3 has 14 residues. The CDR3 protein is CASSHDRATDTQYF. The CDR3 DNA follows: TGCGCCAGCAGTCATGACAGGGCCACAGATACGCAGTATTTT.

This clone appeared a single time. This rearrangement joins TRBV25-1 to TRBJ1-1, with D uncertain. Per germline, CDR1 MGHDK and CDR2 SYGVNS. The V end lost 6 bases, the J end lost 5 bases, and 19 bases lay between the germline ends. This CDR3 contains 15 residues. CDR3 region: CASRNFASGWTEAFF. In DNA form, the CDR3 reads TGTGCCAGCAGGAACTTCGCGTCGGGGTGGACTGAAGCTTTCTTT.

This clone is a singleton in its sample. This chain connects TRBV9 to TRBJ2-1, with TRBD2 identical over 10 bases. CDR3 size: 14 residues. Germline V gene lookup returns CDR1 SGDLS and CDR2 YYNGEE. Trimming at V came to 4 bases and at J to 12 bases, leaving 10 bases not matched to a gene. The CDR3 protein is CASSLGTSETGQFF. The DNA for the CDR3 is TGTGCCAGCAGCTTGGGGACTAGCGAGACCGGGCAGTTCTTC.

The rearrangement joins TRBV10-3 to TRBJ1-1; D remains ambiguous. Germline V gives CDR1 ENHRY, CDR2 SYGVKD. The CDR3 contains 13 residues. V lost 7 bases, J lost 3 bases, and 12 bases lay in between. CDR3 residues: CAITQSLHTEAFF. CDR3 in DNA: TGTGCCATCACGCAGTCCCTTCACACTGAAGCTTTCTTT.

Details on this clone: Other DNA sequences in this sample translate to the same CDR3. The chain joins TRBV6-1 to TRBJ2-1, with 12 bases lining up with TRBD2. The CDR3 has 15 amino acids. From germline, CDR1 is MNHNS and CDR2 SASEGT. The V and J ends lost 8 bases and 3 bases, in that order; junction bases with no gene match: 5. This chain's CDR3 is CASSRLAGDYNEQFF. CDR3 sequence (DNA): TGTGCCAGCTCTAGACTAGCGGGAGACTACAATGAGCAGTTCTTC.

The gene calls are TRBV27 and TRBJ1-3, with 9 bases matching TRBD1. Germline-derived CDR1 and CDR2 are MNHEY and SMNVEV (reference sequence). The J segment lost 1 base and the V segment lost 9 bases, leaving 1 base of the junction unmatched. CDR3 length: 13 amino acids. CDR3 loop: CASGQGSGNTIYF. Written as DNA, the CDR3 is TGTGCCAGTGGACAGGGGTCTGGAAACACCATATATTTT.

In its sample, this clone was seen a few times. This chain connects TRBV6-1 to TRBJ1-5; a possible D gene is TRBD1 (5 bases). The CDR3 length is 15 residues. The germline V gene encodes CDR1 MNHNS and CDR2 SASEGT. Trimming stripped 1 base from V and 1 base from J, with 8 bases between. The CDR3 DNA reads TGTGCCAGCAGTGAAGGACAGAGGAGCAATCAGCCCCAGCATTTT. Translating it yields CASSEGQRSNQPQHF.

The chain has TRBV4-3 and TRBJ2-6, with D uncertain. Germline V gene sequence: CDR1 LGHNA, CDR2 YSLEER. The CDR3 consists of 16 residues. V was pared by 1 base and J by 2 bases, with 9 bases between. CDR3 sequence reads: CASSQASSPGANVLTF. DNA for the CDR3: TGCGCCAGCAGCCAAGCAAGTAGTCCTGGGGCCAACGTCCTGACTTTC.

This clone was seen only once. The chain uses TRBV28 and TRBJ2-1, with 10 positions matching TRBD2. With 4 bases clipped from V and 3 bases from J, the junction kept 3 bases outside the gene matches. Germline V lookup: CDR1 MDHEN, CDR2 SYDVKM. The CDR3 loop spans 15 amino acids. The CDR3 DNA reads TGTGCCAGCAGTTCCGGGACTAGCGTCTACAATGAGCAGTTCTTC. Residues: CASSSGTSVYNEQFF.

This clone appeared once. The CDR3 coding sequence is TGTGCCAGCAGCACTGGCTCGTCTCGCTCTTATGAGCAGTTCTTC. Protein: CASSTGSSRSYEQFF. The rearrangement links TRBV7-2 to TRBJ2-1, with no clear D. The CDR3 covers 15 residues. Trimming cost V 5 bases and J 8 bases, with 19 bases left between them. Germline-derived CDR1 and CDR2 are SGHTA and FQGNSA.

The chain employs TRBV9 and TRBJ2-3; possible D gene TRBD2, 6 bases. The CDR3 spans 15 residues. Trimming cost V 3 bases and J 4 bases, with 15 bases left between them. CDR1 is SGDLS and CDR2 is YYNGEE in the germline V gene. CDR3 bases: TGTGCCAGCAGCGGCGGACTACCTCACCCAGATACGCAGTATTTT. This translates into CASSGGLPHPDTQYF.

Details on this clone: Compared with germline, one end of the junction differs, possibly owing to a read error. Here the CDR3 DNA reads TGTGCTAGCAGCTTAGAATTCGGGGGATACAATGAGCAGTTCTTC. Encoded protein: CASSLEFGGYNEQFF. The J gene is TRBJ2-1, the V gene TRBV7-7, with D possibly matching TRBD2 (6 bases). The CDR3 has 15 residues. Germline lookup yields CDR1 SSHAT and CDR2 FNYEAQ (reference sequence).